Ten or more counts support the clone carrying this T cell receptor (beta chain). Antigen unknown. The protocol attached unique molecular identifiers to individual cDNA molecules. One entry per CDR3 protein, called by TCRdb with MiXCR from the 5' RACE reads. The sample lists about 56,000 distinct CDR3 sequences; roughly a tenth were seen once. This entry comes from a study of early T cells in non-severe SARS-CoV-2 infection. V shed 7 bases and J shed 7 bases, with 22 bases lying between them. The germline V gene has CDR1 SGHNT and CDR2 YENEEA. The CDR3 extends over 15 amino acids. Study-level points and caveats: CD4 and private specificities were missed by VDJdb matching, which favored anti-spike CD8 responses.

The sample was whole blood. The gene calls are TRBV11-3 and TRBJ2-5; D is perhaps TRBD2 (7 bases). The TCR comes from an adult who was a healthcare worker with PCR-confirmed SARS-CoV-2 infection or an uninfected control (not recorded which). CDR3: CASTLRGQACRTQYF. Written as DNA, the CDR3 is TGTGCCAGCACCCTGCGGGGGCAGGCCTGTAGGACCCAGTACTTC.